The entry below describes one T cell receptor beta chain. What it binds is not known. The library came from three nested PCR rounds adapted from ARM-PCR protocols. Using its own MiXCR run on the multiplex PCR reads, TCRdb lists one record per CDR3 protein. The table lists 70,000 or so distinct CDR3 sequences, just under 60% of them singletons. V gave up 0 bases and J gave up 5 bases, with 14 bases separating them. The CDR3 consists of 15 residues. Germline loops: CDR1 SGDLS, CDR2 YYNGEE. This sample stems from a study of tumor and adjacent non-tumor tissue in lung cancer. At the level of the study: The cohort had about 12 adenocarcinoma, a couple of squamous cell and 1 small cell patients.

Study-wide points: Compared with tumor, normal lung showed significantly lower TCR diversity.

No cell sorting was done before RNA was extracted from the tissue. This TCR was sampled from a man in his fifties or sixties with non-small cell lung cancer. The sequenced material came from lung tumor tissue. J is TRBJ2-5 and V is TRBV9; TRBD1 or TRBD2 may be the D gene (6 bases each). The chain's CDR3 is CASSVEGGRRETQYF. DNA of the CDR3: TGTGCCAGCAGCGTAGAAGGGGGGCGCCGGGAGACCCAGTACTTC.